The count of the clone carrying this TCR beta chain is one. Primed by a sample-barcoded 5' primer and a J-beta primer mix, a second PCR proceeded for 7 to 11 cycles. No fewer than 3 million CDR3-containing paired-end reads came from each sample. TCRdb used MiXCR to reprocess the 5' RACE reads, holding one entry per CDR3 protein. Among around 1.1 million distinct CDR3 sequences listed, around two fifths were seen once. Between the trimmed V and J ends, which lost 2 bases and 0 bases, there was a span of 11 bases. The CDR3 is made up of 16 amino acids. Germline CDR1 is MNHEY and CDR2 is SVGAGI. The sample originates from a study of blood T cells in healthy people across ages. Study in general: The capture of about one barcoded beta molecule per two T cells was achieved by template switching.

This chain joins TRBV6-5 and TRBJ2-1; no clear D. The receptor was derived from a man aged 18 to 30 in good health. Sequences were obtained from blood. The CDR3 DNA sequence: TGTGCCAGCAGTTACGGGGTCAGAAGCTCCTACAATGAGCAGTTCTTC. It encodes CASSYGVRSSYNEQFF.